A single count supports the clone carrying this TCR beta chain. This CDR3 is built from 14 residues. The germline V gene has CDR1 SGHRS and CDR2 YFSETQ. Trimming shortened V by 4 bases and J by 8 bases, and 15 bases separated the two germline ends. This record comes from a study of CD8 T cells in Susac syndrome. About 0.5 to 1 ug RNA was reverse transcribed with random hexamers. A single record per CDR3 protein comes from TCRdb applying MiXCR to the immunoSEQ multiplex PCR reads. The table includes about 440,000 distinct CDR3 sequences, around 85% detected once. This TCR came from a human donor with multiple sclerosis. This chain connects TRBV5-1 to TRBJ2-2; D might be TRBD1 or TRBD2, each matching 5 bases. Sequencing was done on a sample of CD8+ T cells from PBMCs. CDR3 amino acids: CASSPGTAVGELFF. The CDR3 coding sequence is TGCGCCAGCAGCCCCGGGACGGCCGTTGGGGAGCTGTTTTTT.